The 23 T cell receptor beta chains given below trace back to one sample, sequenced in a study of shared clonotypes between healthy human individuals. The repertoire was sequenced with immunoSEQ multiplex PCR; TCRdb's copy has only in-frame clones and lacks some. Of about 600,000 clones listed, more than 95% were seen once; the top ten hold approximately 0.057%. The sample consisted of naive CD4+ T cells sorted from blood. Subset: CD45RA+ positively selected. The receptor set was obtained from a woman aged 25 to 45 in good health.

The V and J genes are TRBV13 and TRBJ2-1, with 7 bases matching TRBD1. CDR1 and CDR2 from the germline V gene are PRHDT and FYEKMQ (reference sequence). The V gene end was trimmed by 5 bases and the J gene end by 6 bases; junction bases not matched to a gene: 7. This CDR3 has 14 residues. The CDR3, as DNA: TGTGCCAGCAGCAGGCAGGGGGTCGGCAATGAGCAGTTCTTC. This sequence encodes CASSRQGVGNEQFF.

This rearrangement joins TRBV6-5 to TRBJ2-5; 10 nucleotides match TRBD2. The J segment lost 5 bases and the V segment lost 6 bases, leaving 3 bases of the junction unmatched. Germline loops: CDR1 MNHEY, CDR2 SVGAGI. The CDR3 is 13 residues long. In nucleotides, the CDR3 is TGTGCCAGCAGACCGGGACTAGCGGAGACCCAGTACTTC. Encoded protein: CASRPGLAETQYF.

This clone was counted once. This chain uses TRBV7-6 with TRBJ2-5; the D gene is possibly TRBD2 (6 bases). The V and J ends lost 5 bases and 6 bases respectively, with 22 bases between them. This CDR3 region has 16 residues. The germline gives CDR1 SGHVS, CDR2 FNYEAQ. The CDR3 region has the DNA TGTGCCAGCAGCAGAGGGGACTGGATTAGATGGCAGACCCAGTACTTC. Amino acids: CASSRGDWIRWQTQYF.

V and J are TRBV5-3 and TRBJ2-1; 11 bases align to TRBD2. TRBV5-3 carries the ORF label, with uncertain function. The CDR3 runs to 13 residues. The CDR3 region has the DNA TGTGTAACTAGCGGGAGCTCCTACAATGAGCAGTTCTTC. This gives the protein CVTSGSSYNEQFF.

The rearrangement joins TRBV19 to TRBJ2-5; 8 positions agree with TRBD1. The germline V gene has CDR1 LNHDA and CDR2 SQIVND (reference sequence). The CDR3 consists of 13 residues. J lost 5 bases, V lost 3 bases, and 2 bases had no gene match. CDR3: CASSMGDRETQYF. Here the CDR3 DNA reads TGTGCCAGTAGTATGGGGGACAGGGAGACCCAGTACTTC.

The chain combines TRBV19 with TRBJ1-1, with 8 nucleotides matching TRBD1. Losses at the gene ends were 5 bases for V and 2 bases for J; bases not matched to a gene: 4. Germline lookup yields CDR1 LNHDA and CDR2 SQIVND (reference sequence). The CDR3 has 14 amino acids. CDR3 sequence reads: CASSVTGANTEAFF. As DNA, the CDR3 is TGTGCCAGTAGTGTGACAGGGGCCAACACTGAAGCTTTCTTT.

CDR3 DNA sequence: TGTGCCAGCAGCCGTAACAGGGACGAGCAGTACTTC. Encoded protein: CASSRNRDEQYF. This chain links TRBV7-2 with TRBJ2-7; D is possibly TRBD1 (6 bases). The CDR3 length is 12 residues. The germline CDR1 and CDR2 sequences are SGHTA and FQGNSA. V lost 5 bases and J lost 5, with 10 bases in between.

Here the CDR3 DNA reads TGTGCCAGCAGCTTCTTTGCGGACGGTGAGCAGTTCTTC. Its translation is CASSFFADGEQFF. This sequence joins TRBV7-2 and TRBJ2-1; D remains ambiguous. Trimming took off 3 bases at V and 9 bases at J, with 12 bases between the two ends. From germline, CDR1 is SGHTA and CDR2 FQGNSA. This CDR3 is built from 13 residues.

The chain employs TRBV19 and TRBJ2-6; 11 bases match TRBD1. The V segment lost 6 bases and the J segment 0 bases; nucleotides outside the gene matches: 10. The CDR3 covers 19 residues. Germline CDR1 is LNHDA and CDR2 is SQIVND (reference sequence). CDR3 sequence reads: CASRIPDGTGGSGANVLTF. In DNA, the CDR3 is TGTGCCAGTAGAATACCCGACGGGACAGGGGGCTCTGGGGCCAACGTCCTGACTTTC.

The chain couples TRBV5-1 to TRBJ2-5; TRBD2 matches at 13 bases. CDR1 is SGHRS and CDR2 is YFSETQ in the germline V gene. V dropped 4 bases and J dropped 4; count of bases not matched to a gene: 7. The CDR3 totals 16 residues. CDR3 sequence (DNA): TGCGCCAGCAGCGCAACTAGCGGGAGGGCCCTAGAGACCCAGTACTTC. This codes for CASSATSGRALETQYF.

A single count supports this clone. This chain joins TRBV28 and TRBJ1-5, with TRBD1 as a possible D gene (6 bases). The V and J ends lost 3 bases and 1 base respectively, with 13 bases between them. Germline V lookup: CDR1 MDHEN, CDR2 SYDVKM. There are 16 residues in the CDR3. This CDR3 reads CASSLGLQGSNQPQHF. CDR3 DNA sequence: TGTGCCAGCAGTTTGGGGCTGCAGGGGAGCAATCAGCCCCAGCATTTT. The entire variable domain, with the rest obtained from reference TRBV28 and TRBJ1-5, is as follows: DVKVTQSSRYLVKRTGEKVFLECVQDMDHENMFWYRQDPGLGLRLIYFSYDVKMKEKGDIPEGYSVSREKKERFSLILESASTNQTSMYLCASSLGLQGSNQPQHFGDGTRLSIL.

The chain carries TRBV9 and TRBJ2-3, with a possible D match to TRBD1 (6 bases). CDR1 and CDR2 from the germline V gene are SGDLS and YYNGEE. The length of the CDR3 is 18 residues. Trimming took 0 bases from V and 3 from J, leaving 20 bases between them. The CDR3 loop is CASSVGFFWDTGTDTQYF. As DNA, the CDR3 is TGTGCCAGCAGCGTAGGTTTTTTCTGGGACACAGGGACAGATACGCAGTATTTT.

The rearrangement links TRBV6-6 to TRBJ1-5; the D is unclear. Germline assignment: CDR1 MNHNY and CDR2 SVGAGI (reference sequence). The CDR3 contains 13 residues. V gave up 7 bases and J gave up 7 bases, with 14 bases separating them. The DNA of the CDR3 is TGTGCCAGCAATCAGGACGGCGGGCAGCCCCAGCATTTT. It codes for CASNQDGGQPQHF.

The chain has TRBV6-1 and TRBJ1-5, with D hard to call. Trimming cost V 2 bases and J 0 bases, with 8 bases left between them. This CDR3 region has 15 residues. The germline gives CDR1 MNHNS, CDR2 SASEGT. The CDR3 bases are TGTGCCAGCAGTGAATTTAGGGCTAGCAATCAGCCCCAGCATTTT. It specifies CASSEFRASNQPQHF.

The chain couples TRBV28 to TRBJ1-3; no clear D. Trimming stripped 3 bases from V and 4 bases from J, with 10 bases between. CDR3 length equals 14 residues. Germline assignment: CDR1 MDHEN and CDR2 SYDVKM. The CDR3 is CASSFSLQGNTIYF. CDR3 nucleotides: TGTGCCAGCAGTTTTTCCCTTCAAGGAAACACCATATATTTT.

The chain couples TRBV11-1 to TRBJ1-5, with no clear D. Germline assignment: CDR1 SGHAT and CDR2 FQDESV (reference sequence). The CDR3 sequence is 13 residues long. V was pared by 1 base and J by 4 bases, with 5 bases between. CDR3 bases: TGTGCCAGCAGCTTAGGGGAAAATCAGCCCCAGCATTTT. The encoded protein is CASSLGENQPQHF.

The V gene is TRBV27, the J gene TRBJ1-1; the D is unclear. CDR3 length equals 13 residues. Trimming took 4 bases from V and 6 from J, leaving 12 bases between them. Germline values: CDR1 MNHEY, CDR2 SMNVEV (reference sequence). DNA of the CDR3: TGTGCCAGCAGTTCACGGCCCTTCGCTGAAGCTTTCTTT. Translation gives CASSSRPFAEAFF.

V and J are TRBV11-2 and TRBJ1-2; D unclear. Germline V gene sequence: CDR1 SGHAT, CDR2 FQNNGV. The CDR3 is made up of 15 amino acids. V shed 5 bases and J shed 0 bases, with 13 bases lying between them. DNA of the CDR3: TGTGCCAGCAGCAAAGACCCGCGGTCTAACTATGGCTACACCTTC. Protein product: CASSKDPRSNYGYTF. The whole variable domain, filled in from reference TRBV11-2 and TRBJ1-2, reads EAGVAQSPRYKIIEKRQSVAFWCNPISGHATLYWYQQILGQGPKLLIQFQNNGVVDDSQLPKDRFSAERLKGVDSTLKIQPAKLEDSAVYLCASSKDPRSNYGYTFGSGTRLTVV.

The rearrangement uses TRBV4-1 and TRBJ2-1; 8 nucleotides line up with TRBD2. Germline CDR1 reads MGHRA; CDR2 reads YSYEKL. V dropped 1 base and J dropped 13; count of bases not matched to a gene: 12. The CDR3 is made up of 15 amino acids. The CDR3 DNA is TGCGCCAGCAGCCAAGGTTTTAGCGGGACTACCCAACAGTTCTTC. It specifies CASSQGFSGTTQQFF.

This chain connects TRBV11-3 to TRBJ2-1; a possible D gene is TRBD2 (6 bases). Germline CDR1 is SGHNT and CDR2 is YENEEA. Trimming pared 5 bases from V and 0 bases from J, leaving 14 bases between. This CDR3 has 16 residues. CDR3 coding DNA: TGTGCCAGCAGCAGAGGGACTTTGAGCTCCTACAATGAGCAGTTCTTC. Encoded protein: CASSRGTLSSYNEQFF.

This clone was seen only once. J is TRBJ2-5 and V is TRBV6-5; 8 bases are a match to TRBD1. The better agreement between TRBJ2-7 and the DNA end casts doubt on the J call. The CDR3 has 13 amino acids. Germline-derived CDR1 and CDR2 are MNHEY and SVGAGI. CDR3 protein: CASFNRGTYEQYF. CDR3 in DNA: TGTGCCAGTTTCAACAGGGGGACCTACGAGCAGTACTTC.

The genes are TRBV7-9 and TRBJ1-1; D uncertain. V gave up 7 bases and J gave up 1 base, with 4 bases separating them. The CDR3 length is 11 residues. Germline loops: CDR1 SEHNR, CDR2 FQNEAQ (reference sequence). CDR3 bases: TGTGCCAGCACCCGGAACACTGAAGCTTTCTTT. Translating gives CASTRNTEAFF. The full variable domain, its missing parts supplied by reference TRBV7-9 and TRBJ1-1, is DTGVSQNPRHKITKRGQNVTFRCDPISEHNRLYWYRQTLGQGPEFLTYFQNEAQLEKSRLLSDRFSAERPKGSFSTLEIQRTEQGDSAMYLCASTRNTEAFFGQGTRLTVV.

This chain joins TRBV18 and TRBJ2-1; 8 nucleotides align to TRBD1. The germline CDR1 and CDR2 sequences are KGHSH and LQKENI. V trimming: 3 bases; J trimming: 7 bases; junction bases outside the gene matches: 5. CDR3 length equals 14 residues. The chain's CDR3 is CASSPDRGRNEQFF. The CDR3 bases are TGTGCCAGCTCACCTGACAGGGGCAGGAATGAGCAGTTCTTC.